The rows below give T cell receptor beta chains drawn from one sample of a study of blood T cell repertoires in COVID-19. TCRdb's copy holds only in-frame clones and misses some; the assay was immunoSEQ multiplex PCR. The sample comprises 150,000 to 190,000 clones, approximately 73% of which are singletons, and 3.7% rests with the top ten. The sample was peripheral blood. The receptors were sampled from a woman aged 80 or over with acute or convalescent COVID-19. The CDR3 runs from the conserved cysteine through the conserved F or W. D genes are given only for firm matches. The size of a clone is reported for some rows only, either as once, few or many, or as a class for expanded clones.

J gene: TRBJ1-5
V gene: TRBV30
clone size: few
D gene: TRBD1
CDR3 DNA: TGTGCCTGGAGTGTAGGGACAGGGGGCACGCCCCAGCATTTT
CDR3 protein: CAWSVGTGGTPQHF

J gene: TRBJ2-7
V gene: TRBV28
clone size: once
D gene: .
CDR3 DNA: TGTGCCAGCAACGGCAGGGGCTACGAGCAGTACTTC
CDR3 protein: CASNGRGYEQYF

J gene: TRBJ1-5
V gene: TRBV6-5
clone size: .
D gene: .
CDR3 DNA: TGTGCCAGCAGTTCGGTCGGACACAATCAGCCCCAGCATTTT
CDR3 protein: CASSSVGHNQPQHF

J gene: TRBJ1-4
V gene: TRBV5-1
clone size: .
D gene: .
CDR3 DNA: TGCGCCAGCAGCCGAGGGTCACTCTCTGAAAAACTGTTTTTT
CDR3 protein: CASSRGSLSEKLFF

J gene: TRBJ1-1
V gene: TRBV5-4
clone size: .
D gene: .
CDR3 DNA: TGTGCCAGCAGCACCGGGGGGGAATTAATGAACACTGAAGCTTTCTTT
CDR3 protein: CASSTGGELMNTEAFF

J gene: TRBJ1-2
V gene: TRBV11-2
clone size: few
D gene: TRBD1
CDR3 DNA: TGTGCCAGCGGCCAGACAGGGAGATATGGCTACACCTTC
CDR3 protein: CASGQTGRYGYTF

J gene: TRBJ2-7
V gene: TRBV19
clone size: .
D gene: TRBD1
CDR3 DNA: TGTGCCAGTAGTATTTCAGGGGGCGGATCCTACGAGCAGTACTTC
CDR3 protein: CASSISGGGSYEQYF

J gene: TRBJ2-1
V gene: TRBV2
clone size: .
D gene: .
CDR3 DNA: TGTGCCACAGCAGGGTATAATGAGCAGTTCTTC
CDR3 protein: CATAGYNEQFF

J gene: TRBJ1-1
V gene: TRBV2
clone size: .
D gene: .
CDR3 DNA: TGTGCCAGCAGTGATCATAACACTGAAGCTTTCTTT
CDR3 protein: CASSDHNTEAFF

J gene: TRBJ2-1
V gene: TRBV5-8
clone size: few
D gene: .
CDR3 DNA: TGTGCCACCCTAATGAGGCGGGACAGCATAGCCCCCAATGAGCAGTTCTTC
CDR3 protein: CATLMRRDSIAPNEQFF

J gene: TRBJ2-7
V gene: TRBV5-1
clone size: .
D gene: TRBD1
CDR3 DNA: TGCGCCAGCAGCTTGGGCTCAGGGGGCTCCTACGAGCAGTACTTC
CDR3 protein: CASSLGSGGSYEQYF

J gene: TRBJ1-2
V gene: TRBV28
clone size: .
D gene: .
CDR3 DNA: TGTGCCAGCAGTGTAGGGAGTGAGGGTGTAAAGGGCTACACCTTC
CDR3 protein: CASSVGSEGVKGYTF

J gene: TRBJ2-5
V gene: TRBV12-3/TRBV12-4
clone size: .
D gene: .
CDR3 DNA: TGTGCCAGCAGTTTCGACGTCAGGGATAAGTACTTC
CDR3 protein: CASSFDVRDKYF

J gene: TRBJ2-5
V gene: TRBV13
clone size: .
D gene: .
CDR3 DNA: TGTGCCAGCAGCTTAGGGGCAGAGACCCAGTACTTC
CDR3 protein: CASSLGAETQYF

J gene: TRBJ1-1
V gene: TRBV18
clone size: .
D gene: .
CDR3 DNA: TGTGCCAGCTCACCAAAGGGCGCGGGGTTTGGAACTGAAGCTTTCTTT
CDR3 protein: CASSPKGAGFGTEAFF

J gene: TRBJ1-2
V gene: TRBV5-6
clone size: few
D gene: TRBD1
CDR3 DNA: TGTGCCAGCAGCTTGGAAGGGGGCTGGTATGGCTACACCTTC
CDR3 protein: CASSLEGGWYGYTF

J gene: TRBJ2-7
V gene: TRBV3-1/TRBV3-2
clone size: few
D gene: TRBD2
CDR3 DNA: TGTGCCAGCAGCAACGGACTAGCGGTTTCCTACGAGCAGTACTTC
CDR3 protein: CASSNGLAVSYEQYF

J gene: TRBJ1-1
V gene: TRBV11-2
clone size: .
D gene: TRBD1
CDR3 DNA: TGTGCCAGCAACGGACAGGGGACTGAAGCTTTCTTT
CDR3 protein: CASNGQGTEAFF

J gene: TRBJ2-3
V gene: TRBV19
clone size: .
D gene: TRBD2
CDR3 DNA: TGTGCCAGTAGGTCGTCTGGGACTAGCCCAGATACGCAGTATTTT
CDR3 protein: CASRSSGTSPDTQYF

J gene: TRBJ2-5
V gene: TRBV3-1/TRBV3-2
clone size: .
D gene: .
CDR3 DNA: TGTGCCAGCAGCCTCTCTTATGGGGGCCCCCCAATGGCCCAGTACTTC
CDR3 protein: CASSLSYGGPPMAQYF

J gene: TRBJ1-5
V gene: TRBV25-1
clone size: .
D gene: .
CDR3 DNA: TGTGCCAGCAGTGACAGTATTTACAATCAGCCCCAGCATTTT
CDR3 protein: CASSDSIYNQPQHF

J gene: TRBJ2-3
V gene: TRBV7-3
clone size: .
D gene: TRBD2
CDR3 DNA: TGTGCCAGCAGCGACTGGGAGGGCGATACGCAGTATTTT
CDR3 protein: CASSDWEGDTQYF

J gene: TRBJ2-5
V gene: TRBV14
clone size: .
D gene: TRBD1
CDR3 DNA: TGTGCCAGCAGCCTATGGACAGGGGGCGTGGAGACCCAGTACTTC
CDR3 protein: CASSLWTGGVETQYF

J gene: TRBJ2-1
V gene: TRBV5-1
clone size: .
D gene: TRBD2
CDR3 DNA: TGCGCCAGCAGCGAGACTAGCGGGGGGAACAATGAGCAGTTCTTC
CDR3 protein: CASSETSGGNNEQFF

J gene: TRBJ2-7
V gene: TRBV5-1
clone size: .
D gene: .
CDR3 DNA: TGCGCCAGCAGCCTTTTAGCGGTGAACCCCTACGAGCAGTACTTC
CDR3 protein: CASSLLAVNPYEQYF

J gene: TRBJ2-2
V gene: TRBV14
clone size: .
D gene: TRBD2
CDR3 DNA: TGTGCCAGCAGCCGGATCGGCGGGGGGGCTGCCGGGGAGCTGTTTTTT
CDR3 protein: CASSRIGGGAAGELFF

J gene: TRBJ1-1
V gene: TRBV27
clone size: once
D gene: TRBD1
CDR3 DNA: TGTGCCAGCAGTTGGAAGGGGGCCGGCACTGAAGCTTTCTTT
CDR3 protein: CASSWKGAGTEAFF

J gene: TRBJ1-1
V gene: TRBV30
clone size: .
D gene: .
CDR3 DNA: TGTGCCTGGAGTGGAACCAGACAGGAGAACACTGAAGCTTTCTTT
CDR3 protein: CAWSGTRQENTEAFF

J gene: TRBJ2-7
V gene: TRBV5-5
clone size: few
D gene: .
CDR3 DNA: TGTGCCAGCAGCTATGGAGGCGGATTAATCACCTACGAGCAGTACTTC
CDR3 protein: CASSYGGGLITYEQYF